A selection of T cell receptor beta chains follows, all from one sample in a study of beta chain features in type 1 diabetes. The assay was immunoSEQ multiplex PCR, and TCRdb's table has in-frame clones only and misses some. The data hold 850,000 to 900,000 clones, with roughly a sixth observed a single time. Sequenced: naive CD4+ T cells from blood. These receptors originate from a woman younger than 35 in good health. The CDR3 runs from the conserved cysteine through the conserved F or W. A D gene is named only where the DNA matches it firmly. Some rows mark clone size as missing; the rest say once, few, many or name a class of expanded clone.

abundance: .
v_gene: TRBV13
d_gene: TRBD1
j_gene: TRBJ2-5
CDR3nt: TGTGCCAGCAGCAAGAGACAGGGGGAGACCCAGTACTTC
CDR3aa: CASSKRQGETQYF

abundance: few
v_gene: TRBV6-5
d_gene: TRBD1
j_gene: TRBJ1-1
CDR3nt: TGTGCCAGCAGCAAAGGGCCAGGGGGGAGGATTGAAGCTTTCTTT
CDR3aa: CASSKGPGGRIEAFF

abundance: few
v_gene: TRBV11-2
d_gene: TRBD2
j_gene: TRBJ2-7
CDR3nt: TGTGCCAGCAGCTTAGTAGTAAGAAGGCGGGGGTACGAGCAGTACTTC
CDR3aa: CASSLVVRRRGYEQYF

abundance: few
v_gene: TRBV27
d_gene: TRBD1
j_gene: TRBJ1-4
CDR3nt: TGTGCCAGCAGTTCCTACAGGGGGAATGAAAAACTGTTTTTT
CDR3aa: CASSSYRGNEKLFF

abundance: few
v_gene: TRBV4-2
d_gene: .
j_gene: TRBJ2-2
CDR3nt: TGTGCCAGCAGCCAAGCCGCCTACCTTTCGCTGTTTTTT
CDR3aa: CASSQAAYLSLFF

abundance: few
v_gene: TRBV4-1
d_gene: .
j_gene: TRBJ2-3
CDR3nt: TGCGCCAGCAGCCGATTAGAAACAGATACGCAGTATTTT
CDR3aa: CASSRLETDTQYF

abundance: .
v_gene: TRBV27
d_gene: .
j_gene: TRBJ1-4
CDR3nt: TGTGCCAGCAGTTTAAACGGGAAGGTGAAGGTCGAAAAACTGTTTTTT
CDR3aa: CASSLNGKVKVEKLFF

abundance: .
v_gene: TRBV5-1
d_gene: .
j_gene: TRBJ2-2
CDR3nt: TGCGCCACTCAGAGTTCGTACACCGGGGAGCTGTTTTTT
CDR3aa: CATQSSYTGELFF

abundance: .
v_gene: TRBV2
d_gene: TRBD1
j_gene: TRBJ1-5
CDR3nt: TGTGCCAGCAACCGGGACAGGGATAATCAGCCCCAGCATTTT
CDR3aa: CASNRDRDNQPQHF

abundance: once
v_gene: TRBV6-5
d_gene: .
j_gene: TRBJ2-7
CDR3nt: TGTGCCAGCAGTTACGGTGTAGGGATCTTGAACGAGCAGTACTTC
CDR3aa: CASSYGVGILNEQYF

abundance: .
v_gene: TRBV6-1
d_gene: .
j_gene: TRBJ2-6
CDR3nt: TGTGCCAGCAGTGAAGCCTCCTCTTTAACCGGGGCCAACGTCCTGACTTTC
CDR3aa: CASSEASSLTGANVLTF

abundance: few
v_gene: TRBV7-2
d_gene: .
j_gene: TRBJ1-1
CDR3nt: TGTGCCAGCAGCTTGGGTCAGAACACTGAAGCTTTCTTT
CDR3aa: CASSLGQNTEAFF

abundance: .
v_gene: TRBV19
d_gene: .
j_gene: TRBJ1-1
CDR3nt: TGTGCCAGTAAAGAGGACACTGAAGCTTTCTTT
CDR3aa: CASKEDTEAFF

abundance: .
v_gene: TRBV7-2
d_gene: .
j_gene: TRBJ2-6
CDR3nt: TGTGCCAGCAGGACCGGGGACGCTGGGGCCAACGTCCTGACTTTC
CDR3aa: CASRTGDAGANVLTF

abundance: .
v_gene: TRBV6-6
d_gene: .
j_gene: TRBJ1-5
CDR3nt: TGTGCCAGCAGTTACCAAGGAGGCGACATGCCCCAGCATTTT
CDR3aa: CASSYQGGDMPQHF

abundance: few
v_gene: TRBV28
d_gene: TRBD2
j_gene: TRBJ2-2
CDR3nt: TGTGCCAGCAGTTTAGGTCTAGCGGGGAACACCGGGGAGCTGTTTTTT
CDR3aa: CASSLGLAGNTGELFF

abundance: .
v_gene: TRBV7-3
d_gene: .
j_gene: TRBJ2-7
CDR3nt: TGTGCCAGCAGCTTAAATTCGGGGGCTGGTTACGAGCAGTACTTC
CDR3aa: CASSLNSGAGYEQYF

abundance: few
v_gene: TRBV15
d_gene: .
j_gene: TRBJ1-2
CDR3nt: TGTGCCACCAGCAGAGATAACCGCTATGGCTACACCTTC
CDR3aa: CATSRDNRYGYTF

abundance: few
v_gene: TRBV9
d_gene: .
j_gene: TRBJ2-2
CDR3nt: TGTGCCAGCAGCGTTTCCCAGCGGCATTGGGTTCAGGGTCTCCCTGGGACCGGGGAGCTGTTTTTT
CDR3aa: CASSVSQRHWVQGLPGTGELFF

abundance: .
v_gene: TRBV25-1
d_gene: TRBD1
j_gene: TRBJ2-7
CDR3nt: TGTGCCAGCAGTGAATACGCAGGGGGCTCCTACGAGCAGTACTTC
CDR3aa: CASSEYAGGSYEQYF

abundance: few
v_gene: TRBV4-1
d_gene: .
j_gene: TRBJ1-3
CDR3nt: TGCGCCAGCAGCCAAGAAAGGCGGAACTCTGGAAACACCATATATTTT
CDR3aa: CASSQERRNSGNTIYF

abundance: .
v_gene: TRBV28
d_gene: .
j_gene: TRBJ2-7
CDR3nt: TGTGCCAGTGGGACACCGCGGGTATACGAGCAGTACTTC
CDR3aa: CASGTPRVYEQYF

abundance: .
v_gene: TRBV7-8
d_gene: .
j_gene: TRBJ2-5
CDR3nt: TGTGCCAGCAGCAAAAGACGCGGAGGGCCTGGGCCCCAGTACTTC
CDR3aa: CASSKRRGGPGPQYF

abundance: .
v_gene: TRBV28
d_gene: TRBD2
j_gene: TRBJ2-1
CDR3nt: TGTGCCAGCAGTTTAGGCGGGAGTTCCTACAATGAGCAGTTCTTC
CDR3aa: CASSLGGSSYNEQFF

abundance: .
v_gene: TRBV27
d_gene: TRBD1
j_gene: TRBJ2-6
CDR3nt: TGTGCCAGCGGACAGGGCTTCGGGGCCAACGTCCTGACTTTC
CDR3aa: CASGQGFGANVLTF

abundance: .
v_gene: TRBV7-3
d_gene: TRBD1
j_gene: TRBJ1-1
CDR3nt: TGTGCCAGCAGCAAGACAGGGGCCGGCACTGAAGCTTTCTTT
CDR3aa: CASSKTGAGTEAFF

abundance: .
v_gene: TRBV5-1
d_gene: .
j_gene: TRBJ1-1
CDR3nt: TGCGCCAGCAGCCTCGGACAGTCAGAAGCTTTCTTT
CDR3aa: CASSLGQSEAFF

abundance: few
v_gene: TRBV5-4
d_gene: .
j_gene: TRBJ2-7
CDR3nt: TGTGCCAGCAGAAGCGGCGGCTACGAGCAGTACTTC
CDR3aa: CASRSGGYEQYF

abundance: few
v_gene: TRBV7-9
d_gene: .
j_gene: TRBJ1-2
CDR3nt: TGTGCCAGCAGCTTAGCGGCCGGGGGTGAGGGCTATGGCTACACCTTC
CDR3aa: CASSLAAGGEGYGYTF

abundance: few
v_gene: TRBV28
d_gene: .
j_gene: TRBJ2-4
CDR3nt: TGTGCCAGTCAAACGACAGTAAAAAACATTCAGTACTTC
CDR3aa: CASQTTVKNIQYF

abundance: .
v_gene: TRBV29-1
d_gene: .
j_gene: TRBJ2-2
CDR3nt: TGCAGCGTTTATAGTGTCGGCGGGGAGCTGTTTTTT
CDR3aa: CSVYSVGGELFF

abundance: few
v_gene: TRBV7-9
d_gene: .
j_gene: TRBJ2-3
CDR3nt: TGTGCCAGCAGCCCGCGGGGATACAGGGCGGATACGCAGTATTTT
CDR3aa: CASSPRGYRADTQYF

abundance: .
v_gene: TRBV7-7
d_gene: .
j_gene: TRBJ2-3
CDR3nt: TGTGCTAGCAGCTTACGGGAGAGGTTTGCCGATACGCAGTATTTT
CDR3aa: CASSLRERFADTQYF

abundance: few
v_gene: TRBV7-3
d_gene: .
j_gene: TRBJ2-2
CDR3nt: TGTGCCAGCAGCCTAAGACATATCACCGGGGAGCTGTTTTTT
CDR3aa: CASSLRHITGELFF

abundance: few
v_gene: TRBV4-2
d_gene: .
j_gene: TRBJ2-2
CDR3nt: TGTGCCAGCAGCCAAGCCCCGGGGCGGGGGCAAATGAACACCGGGGAGCTGTTTTTT
CDR3aa: CASSQAPGRGQMNTGELFF

abundance: few
v_gene: TRBV7-3
d_gene: .
j_gene: TRBJ2-1
CDR3nt: TGTGCCAGCAGCTTAATGGGCAGGGGTGAGCAGTTCTTC
CDR3aa: CASSLMGRGEQFF

abundance: few
v_gene: TRBV5-1
d_gene: .
j_gene: TRBJ2-2
CDR3nt: TGCGCCAGCAGCTCCCGGGATTCCACCGGGGAGCTGTTTTTT
CDR3aa: CASSSRDSTGELFF

abundance: .
v_gene: TRBV28
d_gene: .
j_gene: TRBJ2-2
CDR3nt: TGTGCCAGCAGTTTATACGGTCGCACCGGGGAGCTGTTTTTT
CDR3aa: CASSLYGRTGELFF

abundance: .
v_gene: TRBV25-1
d_gene: TRBD1
j_gene: TRBJ2-5
CDR3nt: TGTGCCAGCAGTGAATGGGGACAGGGGGCAGAGACCCAGTACTTC
CDR3aa: CASSEWGQGAETQYF

abundance: .
v_gene: TRBV9
d_gene: TRBD1
j_gene: TRBJ2-7
CDR3nt: TGTGCCAGCAGCAGACAGGGGATCCACGAGCAGTACTTC
CDR3aa: CASSRQGIHEQYF